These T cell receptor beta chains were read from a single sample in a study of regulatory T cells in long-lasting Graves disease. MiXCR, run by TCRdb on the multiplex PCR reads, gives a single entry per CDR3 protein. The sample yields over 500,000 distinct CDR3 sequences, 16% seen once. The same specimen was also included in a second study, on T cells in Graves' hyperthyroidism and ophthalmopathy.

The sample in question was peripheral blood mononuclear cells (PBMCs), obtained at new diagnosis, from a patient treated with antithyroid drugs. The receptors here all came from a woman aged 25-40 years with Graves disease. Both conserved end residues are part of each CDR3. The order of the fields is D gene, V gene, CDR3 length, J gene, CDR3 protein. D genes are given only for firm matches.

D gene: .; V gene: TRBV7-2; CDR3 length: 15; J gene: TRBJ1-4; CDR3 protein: CASSPTGKVAEKLFF
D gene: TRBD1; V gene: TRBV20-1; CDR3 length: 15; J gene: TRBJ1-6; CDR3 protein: CSALGQGKGNSPLHF
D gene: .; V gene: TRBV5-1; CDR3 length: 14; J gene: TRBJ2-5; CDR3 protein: CASSADPSPETQYF
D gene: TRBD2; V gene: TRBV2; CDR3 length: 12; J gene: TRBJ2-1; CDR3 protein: CASSGTSEKQFF
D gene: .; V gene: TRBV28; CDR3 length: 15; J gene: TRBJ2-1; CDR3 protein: CASSFWRSRHNEQFF
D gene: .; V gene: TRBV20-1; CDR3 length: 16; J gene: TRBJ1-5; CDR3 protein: CSARDPGGNSNQPQHF
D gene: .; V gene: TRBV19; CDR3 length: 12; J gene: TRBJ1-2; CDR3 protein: CASSSINYGYTF
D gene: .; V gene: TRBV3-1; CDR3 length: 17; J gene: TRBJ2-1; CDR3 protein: CASSHISGSLSYNEQFF
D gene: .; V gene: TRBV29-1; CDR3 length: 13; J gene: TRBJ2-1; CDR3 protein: CSVEVGGPDEQFF
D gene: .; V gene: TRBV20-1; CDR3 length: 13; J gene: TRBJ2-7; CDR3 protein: CSARERDYYEQYF
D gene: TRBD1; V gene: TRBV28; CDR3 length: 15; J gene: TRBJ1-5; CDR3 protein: CASSRDRGRDQPQHF
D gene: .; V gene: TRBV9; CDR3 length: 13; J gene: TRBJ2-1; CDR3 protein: CASSPWTTNEQFF
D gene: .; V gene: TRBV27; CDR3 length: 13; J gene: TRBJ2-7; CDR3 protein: CASRSLKALEQYF
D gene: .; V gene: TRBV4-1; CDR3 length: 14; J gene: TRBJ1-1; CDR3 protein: CASSLEYTNTEAFF
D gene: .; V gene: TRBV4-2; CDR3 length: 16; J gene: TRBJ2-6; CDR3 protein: CASSQVGPSGANVLTF
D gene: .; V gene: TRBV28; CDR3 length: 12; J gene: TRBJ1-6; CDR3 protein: CASSFRRSPLHF
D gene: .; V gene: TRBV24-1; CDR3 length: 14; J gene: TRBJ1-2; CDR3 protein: CATSDLVRDYGYTF
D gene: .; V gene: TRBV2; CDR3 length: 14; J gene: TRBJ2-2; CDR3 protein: CASCTGPNTGELFF
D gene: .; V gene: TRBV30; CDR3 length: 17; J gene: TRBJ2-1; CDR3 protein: CAWSVWGGRLSYNEQFF
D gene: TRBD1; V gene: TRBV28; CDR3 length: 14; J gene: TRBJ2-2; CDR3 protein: CASRRDRVTGELFF
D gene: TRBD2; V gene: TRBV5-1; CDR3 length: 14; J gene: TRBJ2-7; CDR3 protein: CASSFGLAGGEQYF
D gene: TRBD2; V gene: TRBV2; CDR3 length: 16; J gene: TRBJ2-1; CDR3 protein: CASKNGIAGGRNEQFF
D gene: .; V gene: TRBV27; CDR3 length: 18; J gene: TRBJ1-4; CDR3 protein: CASSYPPSGVGSNEKLFF
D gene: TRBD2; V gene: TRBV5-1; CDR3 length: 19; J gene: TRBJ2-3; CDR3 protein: CASSVGGTSGRAVMSTQYF
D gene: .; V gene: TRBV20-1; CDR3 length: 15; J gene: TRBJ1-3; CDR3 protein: CSAPIDAVHGNTIYF
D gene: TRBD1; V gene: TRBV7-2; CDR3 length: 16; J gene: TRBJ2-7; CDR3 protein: CASSLTGTVVSYEQYF
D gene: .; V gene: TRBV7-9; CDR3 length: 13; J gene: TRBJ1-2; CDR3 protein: CASSRHENYGYTF
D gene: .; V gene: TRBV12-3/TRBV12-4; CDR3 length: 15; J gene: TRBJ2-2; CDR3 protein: CASRRGDRSTGELFF
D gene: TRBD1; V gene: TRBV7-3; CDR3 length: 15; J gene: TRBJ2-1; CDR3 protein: CASSSSGTGFNEQFF
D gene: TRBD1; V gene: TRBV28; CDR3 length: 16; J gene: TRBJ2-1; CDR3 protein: CASSLLTGLFYNEQFF
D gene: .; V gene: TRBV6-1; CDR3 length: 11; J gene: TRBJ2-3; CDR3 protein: CASRREDTQYF
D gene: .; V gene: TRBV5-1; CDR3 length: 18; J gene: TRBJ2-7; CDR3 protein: CASSLTGSGGYSSYEQYF
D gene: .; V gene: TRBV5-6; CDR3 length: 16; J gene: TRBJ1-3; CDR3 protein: CASSRIDLSSGNTIYF
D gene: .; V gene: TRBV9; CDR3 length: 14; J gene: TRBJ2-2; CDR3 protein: CASSAPGVTGELFF
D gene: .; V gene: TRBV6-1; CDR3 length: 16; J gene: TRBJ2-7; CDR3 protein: CASSPAEGPQRYEQYF
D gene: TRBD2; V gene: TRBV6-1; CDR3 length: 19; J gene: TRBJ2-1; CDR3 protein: CASTIGLAGGWSSYNEQFF
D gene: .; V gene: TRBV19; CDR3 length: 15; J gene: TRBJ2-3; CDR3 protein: CASSPMDSFTDTQYF
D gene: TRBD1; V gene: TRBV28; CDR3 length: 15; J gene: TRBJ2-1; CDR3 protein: CASRFGGQGSNEQFF
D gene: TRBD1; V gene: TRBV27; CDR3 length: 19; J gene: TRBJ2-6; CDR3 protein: CASSLRGQGSSAGANVLTF
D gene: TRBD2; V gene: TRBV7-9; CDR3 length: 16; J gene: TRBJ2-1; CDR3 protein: CASSSVIAGESNEQFF
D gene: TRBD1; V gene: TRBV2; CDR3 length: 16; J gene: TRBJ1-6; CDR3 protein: CASSEVGQGAVRPLHF
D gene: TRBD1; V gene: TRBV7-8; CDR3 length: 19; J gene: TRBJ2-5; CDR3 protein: CASSSLPPRGISHQETQYF
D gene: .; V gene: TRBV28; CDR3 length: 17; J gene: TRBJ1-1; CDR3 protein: CASSLKGGRSPHTEAFF
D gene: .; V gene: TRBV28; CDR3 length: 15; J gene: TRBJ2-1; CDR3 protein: CAAVFSEPSYNEQFF
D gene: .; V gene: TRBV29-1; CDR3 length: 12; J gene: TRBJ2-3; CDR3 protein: CSEIRAADTQYF
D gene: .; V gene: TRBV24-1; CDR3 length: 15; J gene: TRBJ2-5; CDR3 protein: CATSDSGKRQETQYF
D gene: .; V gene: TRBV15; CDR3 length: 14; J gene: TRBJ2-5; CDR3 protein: CATSSLYTIETQYF
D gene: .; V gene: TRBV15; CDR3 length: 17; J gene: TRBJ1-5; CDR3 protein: CATSRGSGGGSNQPQHF
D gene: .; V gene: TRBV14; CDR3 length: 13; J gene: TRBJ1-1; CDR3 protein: CASSRPGAPEAFF
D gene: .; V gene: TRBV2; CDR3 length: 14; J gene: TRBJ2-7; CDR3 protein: CASRRGTATYEQYF
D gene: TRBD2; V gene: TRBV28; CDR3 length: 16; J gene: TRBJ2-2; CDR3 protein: CASSGPGTSRPGELFF
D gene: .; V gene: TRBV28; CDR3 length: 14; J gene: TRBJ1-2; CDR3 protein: CASSSAGGSYGYTF
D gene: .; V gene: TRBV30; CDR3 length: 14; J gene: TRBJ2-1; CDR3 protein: CAWSPPVGYNEQFF
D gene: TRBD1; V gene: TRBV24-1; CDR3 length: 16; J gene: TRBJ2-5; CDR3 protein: CATSDSQTGLQETQYF
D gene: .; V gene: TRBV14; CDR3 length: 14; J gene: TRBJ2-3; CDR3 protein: CASSHDPRQDTQYF